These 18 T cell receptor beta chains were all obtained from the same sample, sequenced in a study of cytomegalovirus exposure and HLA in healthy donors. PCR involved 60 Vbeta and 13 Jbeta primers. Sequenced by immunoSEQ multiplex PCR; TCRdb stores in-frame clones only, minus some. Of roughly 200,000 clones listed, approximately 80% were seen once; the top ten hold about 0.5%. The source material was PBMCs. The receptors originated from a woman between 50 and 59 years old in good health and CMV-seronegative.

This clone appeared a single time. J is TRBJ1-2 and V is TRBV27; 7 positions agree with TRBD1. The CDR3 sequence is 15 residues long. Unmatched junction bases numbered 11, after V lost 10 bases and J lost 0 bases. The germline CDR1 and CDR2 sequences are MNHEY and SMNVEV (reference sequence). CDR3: CATADGTVSNYGYTF. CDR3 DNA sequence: TGTGCCACCGCAGACGGGACAGTGTCTAACTATGGCTACACCTTC.

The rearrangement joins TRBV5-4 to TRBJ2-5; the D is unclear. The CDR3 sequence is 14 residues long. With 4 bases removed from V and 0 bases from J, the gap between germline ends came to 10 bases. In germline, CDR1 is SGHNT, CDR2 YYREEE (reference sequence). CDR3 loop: CASSDPRYQETQYF. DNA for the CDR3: TGTGCCAGCAGCGATCCACGGTACCAAGAGACCCAGTACTTC.

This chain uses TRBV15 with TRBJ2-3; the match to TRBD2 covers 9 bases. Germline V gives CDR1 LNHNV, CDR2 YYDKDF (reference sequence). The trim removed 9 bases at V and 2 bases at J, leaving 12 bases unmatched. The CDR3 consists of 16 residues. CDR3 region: CATKRVAGDLTDTQYF. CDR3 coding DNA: TGTGCCACTAAGAGGGTAGCGGGGGACCTCACAGATACGCAGTATTTT.

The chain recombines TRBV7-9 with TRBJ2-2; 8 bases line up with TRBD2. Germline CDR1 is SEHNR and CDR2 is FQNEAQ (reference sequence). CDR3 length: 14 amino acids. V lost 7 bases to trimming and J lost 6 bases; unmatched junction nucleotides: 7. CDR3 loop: CASILGGAAGELFF. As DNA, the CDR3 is TGTGCCAGCATCCTCGGGGGGGCTGCCGGGGAGCTGTTTTTT.

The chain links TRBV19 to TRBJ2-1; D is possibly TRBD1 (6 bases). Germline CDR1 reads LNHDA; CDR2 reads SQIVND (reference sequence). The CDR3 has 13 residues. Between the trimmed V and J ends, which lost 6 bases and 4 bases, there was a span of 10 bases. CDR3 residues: CASRPTGYNEQFF. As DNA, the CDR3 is TGTGCCAGTAGGCCTACAGGGTACAATGAGCAGTTCTTC.

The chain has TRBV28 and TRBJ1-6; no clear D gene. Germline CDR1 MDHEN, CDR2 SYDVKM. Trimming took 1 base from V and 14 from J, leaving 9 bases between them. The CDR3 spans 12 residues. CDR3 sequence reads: CASSLSQITLHF. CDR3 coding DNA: TGTGCCAGCAGTTTATCCCAAATCACCCTCCACTTT.

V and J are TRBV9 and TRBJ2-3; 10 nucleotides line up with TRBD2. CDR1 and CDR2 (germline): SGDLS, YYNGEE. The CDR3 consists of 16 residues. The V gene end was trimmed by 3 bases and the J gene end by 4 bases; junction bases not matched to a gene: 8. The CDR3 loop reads CASSESGRALADTQYF. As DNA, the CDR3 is TGTGCCAGCAGCGAGAGCGGGAGGGCCCTGGCAGATACGCAGTATTTT.

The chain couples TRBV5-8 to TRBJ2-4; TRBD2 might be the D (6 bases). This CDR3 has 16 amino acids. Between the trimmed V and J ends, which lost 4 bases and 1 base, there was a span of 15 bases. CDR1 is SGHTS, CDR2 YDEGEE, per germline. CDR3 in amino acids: CASSEEAGLAKNIQYF. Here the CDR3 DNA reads TGTGCCAGCAGCGAAGAGGCGGGACTGGCCAAAAACATTCAGTACTTC. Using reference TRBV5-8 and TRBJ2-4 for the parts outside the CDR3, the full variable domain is EAGVTQSPTHLIKTRGQQATLRCSPISGHTSVYWYQQALGLGLQFLLWYDEGEERNRGNFPPRFSGRQFPNYSSELNVNALELEDSALYLCASSEEAGLAKNIQYFGAGTRLSVL.

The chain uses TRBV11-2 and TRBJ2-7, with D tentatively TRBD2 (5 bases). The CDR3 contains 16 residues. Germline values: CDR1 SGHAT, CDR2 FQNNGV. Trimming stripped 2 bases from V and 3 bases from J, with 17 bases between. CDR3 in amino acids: CASSLSFRGVIYEQYF. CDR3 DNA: TGTGCCAGCAGCTTAAGTTTCCGGGGTGTGATCTACGAGCAGTACTTC.

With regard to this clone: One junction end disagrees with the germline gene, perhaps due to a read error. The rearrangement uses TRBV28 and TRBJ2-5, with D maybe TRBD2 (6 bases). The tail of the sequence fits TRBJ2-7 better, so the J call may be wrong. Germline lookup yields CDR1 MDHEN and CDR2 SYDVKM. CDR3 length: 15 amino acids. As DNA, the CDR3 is TGTACCAGCAGTCCTTATCCTGATGGGAGGAACGAGCAGTACTTC. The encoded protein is CTSSPYPDGRNEQYF.

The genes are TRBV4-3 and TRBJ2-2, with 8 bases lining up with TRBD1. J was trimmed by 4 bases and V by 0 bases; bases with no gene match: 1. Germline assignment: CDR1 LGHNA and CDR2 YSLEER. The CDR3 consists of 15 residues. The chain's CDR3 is CASSQETGVTGELFF. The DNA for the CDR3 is TGCGCCAGCAGCCAAGAGACAGGGGTCACCGGGGAGCTGTTTTTT.

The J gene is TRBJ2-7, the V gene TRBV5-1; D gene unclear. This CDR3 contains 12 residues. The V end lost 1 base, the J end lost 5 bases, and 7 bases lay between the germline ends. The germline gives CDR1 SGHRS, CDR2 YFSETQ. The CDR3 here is CASSLTQNEQYF. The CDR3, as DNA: TGCGCCAGCAGCTTGACCCAGAACGAGCAGTACTTC.

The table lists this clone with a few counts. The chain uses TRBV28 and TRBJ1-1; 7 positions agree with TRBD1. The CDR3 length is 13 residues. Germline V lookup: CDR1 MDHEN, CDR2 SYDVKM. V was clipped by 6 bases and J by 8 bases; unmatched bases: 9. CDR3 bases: TGTGCCAGCAGAGAAAGGGGGCGCGACGAAGCTTTCTTT. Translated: CASRERGRDEAFF.

CDR3 amino acids: CASSAPTGGFFNYGYTF. CDR3 nucleotide sequence: TGTGCCAGCAGTGCTCCCACAGGGGGCTTTTTCAACTATGGCTACACCTTC. The chain is built from TRBV28 and TRBJ1-2; TRBD1 matches 9 bases. The CDR3 spans 17 residues. Trimming cost V 5 bases and J 2 bases; bases outside gene matches: 12. Germline values: CDR1 MDHEN, CDR2 SYDVKM.

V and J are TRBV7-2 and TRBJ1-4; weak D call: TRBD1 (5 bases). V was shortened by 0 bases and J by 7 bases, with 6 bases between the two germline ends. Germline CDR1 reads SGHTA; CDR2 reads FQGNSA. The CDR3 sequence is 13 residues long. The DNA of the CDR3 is TGTGCCAGCAGCTTAGCGCAGGGTGAAAAACTGTTTTTT. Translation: CASSLAQGEKLFF. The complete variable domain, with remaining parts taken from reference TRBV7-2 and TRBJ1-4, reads GAGVSQSPSNKVTEKGKDVELRCDPISGHTALYWYRQSLGQGLEFLIYFQGNSAPDKSGLPSDRFSAERTGGSVSTLTIQRTQQEDSAVYLCASSLAQGEKLFFGSGTQLSVL.

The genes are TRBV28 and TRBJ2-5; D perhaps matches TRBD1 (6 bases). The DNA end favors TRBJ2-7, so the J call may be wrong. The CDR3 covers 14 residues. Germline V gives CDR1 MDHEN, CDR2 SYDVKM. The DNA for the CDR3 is TGTGCCAGCAGTCAGGACAGTCTCTCCTACGAGCAGTACTTC. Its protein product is CASSQDSLSYEQYF.

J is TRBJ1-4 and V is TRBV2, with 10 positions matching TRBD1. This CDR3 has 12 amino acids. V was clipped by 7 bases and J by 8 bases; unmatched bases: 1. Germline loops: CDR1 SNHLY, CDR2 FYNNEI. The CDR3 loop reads CASTGQGEKLFF. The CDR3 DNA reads TGTGCCAGCACGGGACAGGGGGAAAAACTGTTTTTT.

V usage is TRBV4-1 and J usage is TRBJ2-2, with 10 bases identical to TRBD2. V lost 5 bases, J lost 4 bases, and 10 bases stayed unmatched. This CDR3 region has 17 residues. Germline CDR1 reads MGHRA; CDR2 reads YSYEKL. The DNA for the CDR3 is TGCGCCAGCAGCTTAGAACCAGCGGGGGGGGTCACCGGGGAGCTGTTTTTT. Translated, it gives CASSLEPAGGVTGELFF.